One sample yielded the 4 T cell receptor beta chains listed below, sequenced in a study of blood T cell repertoires in COVID-19. Measured with immunoSEQ multiplex PCR; TCRdb has only the in-frame clones, and not every one. The sample holds 350,000 or so clones, about 88% seen once. Sequencing was carried out using PBMCs or T cells enriched from blood (not recorded which). These receptor sequences come from a woman aged 30 to 39 who had recovered from COVID-19.

The V and J genes are TRBV7-8 and TRBJ2-1; possible D gene TRBD1, 5 bases. The CDR3 is 13 residues long. Germline assignment: CDR1 SGHVS and CDR2 FQNEAQ. Trimming removed 5 bases from V and 10 bases from J, with 15 bases in between. The chain's CDR3 is CASSPNGAGEQFF. The CDR3 nucleotides read TGTGCCAGCAGCCCTAATGGGGCAGGAGAGCAGTTCTTC.

This sequence joins TRBV7-9 and TRBJ1-6, with 9 bases lining up with TRBD1. The germline V gene encodes CDR1 SEHNR and CDR2 FQNEAQ (reference sequence). J lost 8 bases, V lost 6 bases, and 8 bases had no gene match. CDR3 length equals 15 residues. The CDR3 bases are TGTGCCAGCAGACAAACAGGGGGCCCGGATTCACCCCTCCACTTT. Translating gives CASRQTGGPDSPLHF.

The chain is built from TRBV2 and TRBJ1-1; TRBD1 agrees at 7 bases. There are 14 residues in the CDR3. CDR1 and CDR2 from the germline V gene are SNHLY and FYNNEI. V was clipped by 7 bases and J by 4 bases; unmatched bases: 9. CDR3 nucleotides: TGTGCCAGCACCCGACAGGGAAGAAGCACTGAAGCTTTCTTT. Its protein product is CASTRQGRSTEAFF. Based on the CDR3 plus reference TRBV2 and TRBJ1-1, the full variable domain is EPEVTQTPSHQVTQMGQEVILRCVPISNHLYFYWYRQILGQKVEFLVSFYNNEISEKSEIFDDQFSVERPDGSNFTLKIRSTKLEDSAMYFCASTRQGRSTEAFFGQGTRLTVV.

This sequence joins TRBV5-6 and TRBJ1-3, with D unclear. Germline lookup yields CDR1 SGHDT and CDR2 YYEEEE. CDR3 size: 15 residues. Trimming cost V 4 bases and J 6 bases, with 17 bases left between them. Here the CDR3 DNA reads TGTGCCAGCAGCGCCCGGGGAGGGTCAGAAAACACCATATATTTT. It translates to CASSARGGSENTIYF.